Listed here is a single TCR beta chain. Its specificity is unknown. Sample time point: week 5, during vaccination. Every vaccine dose comprised 300 ug of mutant IDH1 20-mer peptide plus topical imiquimod. The data originate from a study of a mutant IDH1 vaccine in newly diagnosed glioma. In the study overall: Sex among treated patients split around 62% male, around 40% female; mean age was approximately 41 years. Earlier therapy was either radiotherapy, temozolomide, or both, and most got both. Study outcomes and limitations: Across multiple MHC alleles, 93.3% of patients had vaccine-induced responses. Changes in the top peripheral T cell clonotypes seemingly had no bearing on pseudoprogression.

CDR3 length: 13 amino acids. The V end was cut by 8 bases, the J end by 0 bases, with 9 bases between. The germline CDR1 and CDR2 sequences are WSHSY and SAAADI. Some clones are missing from TCRdb's copy, which holds only in-frame ones; the method was immunoSEQ multiplex PCR. Of 70,000 to 90,000 clones listed, roughly 90% were seen once; the top ten hold 0.56%. The sample consisted of PBMCs, taken from a glioma patient whose treatment included an IDH1 peptide vaccine. The source of this sequence is a woman aged 50 to 65 with glioma. The chain carries TRBV10-2 and TRBJ2-3; D uncertain. Here the CDR3 reads CASQGFSTDTQYF. Here the CDR3 DNA reads TGCGCCAGCCAAGGGTTTAGCACAGATACGCAGTATTTT.